A selection of T cell receptor beta chains follows, all from one sample in a study of blood T cell repertoires in COVID-19. TCRdb's copy holds only in-frame clones and misses some; the assay was immunoSEQ multiplex PCR. The table has approximately 530,000 clones, 85% to 90% seen once; the top ten hold under 8.5%. Material for sequencing was peripheral blood. Every receptor here comes from a woman aged 45-60 years with COVID-19, enrolled during active disease. Both conserved end residues are part of each CDR3. Fields, in order: V gene, J gene, D gene, clone size, CDR3 protein, CDR3 DNA. A D gene is named only where the DNA matches it firmly. The size field is filled for only some rows; it gives once, few, many or a size class.

v_gene: TRBV7-2; j_gene: TRBJ2-7; d_gene: TRBD2; abundance: NA; CDR3aa: CASSKAGMTSYEQYF; CDR3nt: TGTGCCAGCAGCAAAGCGGGAATGACCTCCTACGAGCAGTACTTC
v_gene: TRBV14; j_gene: TRBJ1-4; d_gene: NA; abundance: NA; CDR3aa: CASSKDISLLFF; CDR3nt: TGTGCCAGCAGTAAGGACATTTCTCTTCTGTTTTTT
v_gene: TRBV29-1; j_gene: TRBJ2-2; d_gene: TRBD1; abundance: NA; CDR3aa: CSVDGTVTGELFF; CDR3nt: TGCAGCGTGGATGGGACAGTCACCGGGGAGCTGTTTTTT
v_gene: TRBV7-3; j_gene: TRBJ2-3; d_gene: TRBD1; abundance: NA; CDR3aa: CASSSPGQTQDTQYF; CDR3nt: TGTGCCAGCAGCTCTCCGGGACAGACACAAGATACGCAGTATTTT
v_gene: TRBV27; j_gene: TRBJ2-7; d_gene: TRBD2; abundance: NA; CDR3aa: CASSYDGTSGYEQYF; CDR3nt: TGTGCCAGCAGCTATGACGGGACTAGCGGCTACGAGCAGTACTTC
v_gene: TRBV5-1; j_gene: TRBJ1-1; d_gene: TRBD1; abundance: NA; CDR3aa: CASSSGQGAFGTEAFF; CDR3nt: TGCGCCAGCAGCTCGGGACAGGGGGCATTCGGGACTGAAGCTTTCTTT
v_gene: TRBV15; j_gene: TRBJ2-3; d_gene: NA; abundance: once; CDR3aa: CATSIWEGETSTDTQYF; CDR3nt: TGTGCCACCAGCATCTGGGAGGGGGAAACTAGCACAGATACGCAGTATTTT
v_gene: TRBV18; j_gene: TRBJ1-6; d_gene: TRBD1; abundance: NA; CDR3aa: CASSQSDRANSPLHF; CDR3nt: TGTGCCAGCTCCCAATCGGACAGGGCGAATTCACCCCTCCACTTT
v_gene: TRBV19; j_gene: TRBJ1-2; d_gene: NA; abundance: NA; CDR3aa: CASSIAYGAGHGYTF; CDR3nt: TGTGCCAGTAGTATTGCGTATGGGGCAGGGCATGGCTACACCTTC
v_gene: TRBV9; j_gene: TRBJ2-1; d_gene: TRBD2; abundance: NA; CDR3aa: CASSPRGTSGGPEQFF; CDR3nt: TGTGCCAGCAGCCCCCGGGGGACTAGCGGGGGCCCTGAGCAGTTCTTC
v_gene: TRBV29-1; j_gene: TRBJ2-7; d_gene: TRBD1; abundance: NA; CDR3aa: CSVDGQGVGEQYF; CDR3nt: TGCAGCGTTGACGGACAGGGTGTGGGCGAGCAGTACTTC
v_gene: TRBV2; j_gene: TRBJ2-7; d_gene: NA; abundance: NA; CDR3aa: CASQDSSYEQYF; CDR3nt: TGTGCCAGCCAGGACAGCTCCTACGAGCAGTACTTC
v_gene: TRBV2; j_gene: TRBJ2-3; d_gene: TRBD2; abundance: NA; CDR3aa: CASSEGTSGVADTQYF; CDR3nt: TGTGCCAGCAGTGAAGGAACTAGCGGGGTCGCAGATACGCAGTATTTT
v_gene: TRBV30; j_gene: TRBJ1-4; d_gene: NA; abundance: NA; CDR3aa: CAWSRRRRSVKLFF; CDR3nt: TGTGCCTGGAGTAGACGGAGGCGGAGTGTAAAACTGTTTTTT
v_gene: TRBV12-5; j_gene: TRBJ2-7; d_gene: NA; abundance: NA; CDR3aa: CASTREYEQYF; CDR3nt: TGTGCTAGTACTAGAGAGTACGAGCAGTACTTC
v_gene: TRBV12-3/TRBV12-4; j_gene: TRBJ1-3; d_gene: NA; abundance: NA; CDR3aa: CASSLLEGNTIYF; CDR3nt: TGTGCCAGCAGTTTATTAGAGGGAAACACCATATATTTT
v_gene: TRBV19; j_gene: TRBJ1-2; d_gene: NA; abundance: NA; CDR3aa: CASKGAPPNYGYTF; CDR3nt: TGTGCCAGTAAAGGGGCCCCTCCTAACTATGGCTACACCTTC
v_gene: TRBV5-1; j_gene: TRBJ2-1; d_gene: TRBD1; abundance: NA; CDR3aa: CASRFGQGGYNEQFF; CDR3nt: TGCGCCAGCAGATTTGGACAGGGGGGGTACAATGAGCAGTTCTTC
v_gene: TRBV29-1; j_gene: TRBJ2-7; d_gene: NA; abundance: NA; CDR3aa: CSAATGSEQYF; CDR3nt: TGCAGTGCCGCGACAGGTAGCGAGCAGTACTTC
v_gene: TRBV10-1; j_gene: TRBJ1-2; d_gene: TRBD1; abundance: NA; CDR3aa: CASSQGAYGYTF; CDR3nt: TGCGCCAGCAGCCAGGGGGCCTATGGCTACACCTTC
v_gene: TRBV28; j_gene: TRBJ2-7; d_gene: TRBD1; abundance: NA; CDR3aa: CASRWQPGQGLFEQYF; CDR3nt: TGTGCCAGCAGATGGCAACCGGGACAGGGGCTTTTCGAGCAGTACTTC
v_gene: TRBV6-5; j_gene: TRBJ2-5; d_gene: NA; abundance: NA; CDR3aa: CASSYTAGTAGGTQYF; CDR3nt: TGTGCCAGCAGTTACACCGCCGGAACCGCCGGGGGGACCCAGTACTTC
v_gene: TRBV14; j_gene: TRBJ2-7; d_gene: NA; abundance: NA; CDR3aa: CASSHTGSSYEQYF; CDR3nt: TGTGCCAGCAGCCACACGGGGAGCTCCTACGAGCAGTACTTC
v_gene: TRBV6-6; j_gene: TRBJ2-1; d_gene: TRBD1; abundance: NA; CDR3aa: CASSFLRGQGLNEQFF; CDR3nt: TGTGCCAGCAGTTTCCTACGGGGACAGGGGTTGAATGAGCAGTTCTTC
v_gene: TRBV6-5; j_gene: TRBJ1-5; d_gene: NA; abundance: NA; CDR3aa: CASSLVRNSNQPQHF; CDR3nt: TGTGCCAGCAGTCTAGTTCGGAATAGCAATCAGCCCCAGCATTTT
v_gene: TRBV24-1; j_gene: TRBJ1-1; d_gene: NA; abundance: NA; CDR3aa: CATSDRDTLGEAFF; CDR3nt: TGTGCCACCAGTGATCGGGACACTTTGGGGGAAGCTTTCTTT
v_gene: TRBV5-4; j_gene: TRBJ2-3; d_gene: NA; abundance: NA; CDR3aa: CASSLDSDTQYF; CDR3nt: TGTGCCAGCAGCTTGGACTCAGATACGCAGTATTTT
v_gene: TRBV19; j_gene: TRBJ2-3; d_gene: NA; abundance: NA; CDR3aa: CASSGGKNPSADTQYF; CDR3nt: TGTGCCAGTTCCGGAGGGAAGAATCCGTCGGCAGATACGCAGTATTTT
v_gene: TRBV5-4; j_gene: TRBJ1-2; d_gene: TRBD1; abundance: NA; CDR3aa: CASSRETGAVYGYTF; CDR3nt: TGTGCCAGCAGCCGAGAGACAGGGGCTGTCTATGGCTACACCTTC
v_gene: TRBV15; j_gene: TRBJ1-2; d_gene: NA; abundance: once; CDR3aa: CATSRDYNGYTF; CDR3nt: TGTGCCACCAGCAGAGATTATAATGGCTACACCTTC
v_gene: TRBV30; j_gene: TRBJ1-5; d_gene: NA; abundance: NA; CDR3aa: CAFRDSETQPQHF; CDR3nt: TGTGCCTTCCGGGACTCCGAAACCCAGCCCCAGCATTTT
v_gene: TRBV30; j_gene: TRBJ2-2; d_gene: NA; abundance: NA; CDR3aa: CAWSVSRLTGELFF; CDR3nt: TGTGCCTGGAGTGTATCCAGGTTGACCGGGGAGCTGTTTTTT
v_gene: TRBV4-1; j_gene: TRBJ2-7; d_gene: TRBD1; abundance: NA; CDR3aa: CASSQVDRAYEQYF; CDR3nt: TGCGCCAGCAGCCAAGTAGACAGGGCCTACGAGCAGTACTTC
v_gene: TRBV10-3; j_gene: TRBJ1-1; d_gene: TRBD1; abundance: NA; CDR3aa: CAIRQMTGAKEAFF; CDR3nt: TGTGCCATCAGACAAATGACAGGGGCGAAAGAAGCTTTCTTT
v_gene: TRBV20-1; j_gene: TRBJ1-1; d_gene: NA; abundance: NA; CDR3aa: CSASVPLGNTEAFF; CDR3nt: TGCAGTGCTAGTGTCCCCCTCGGGAACACTGAAGCTTTCTTT
v_gene: TRBV30; j_gene: TRBJ1-3; d_gene: NA; abundance: NA; CDR3aa: CAWSVLSPGNTIYF; CDR3nt: TGTGCCTGGAGTGTACTAAGCCCTGGAAACACCATATATTTT
v_gene: TRBV11-2; j_gene: TRBJ1-3; d_gene: NA; abundance: once; CDR3aa: CASSLELSGSGNTIYF; CDR3nt: TGTGCCAGCAGCTTAGAACTCTCGGGCTCTGGAAACACCATATATTTT
v_gene: TRBV4-1; j_gene: TRBJ1-1; d_gene: NA; abundance: NA; CDR3aa: CASSRQENTEAFF; CDR3nt: TGCGCCAGCAGCCGACAGGAGAACACTGAAGCTTTCTTT
v_gene: TRBV5-5; j_gene: TRBJ2-1; d_gene: TRBD2; abundance: NA; CDR3aa: CASSVILAGGINEQFF; CDR3nt: TGTGCCAGCAGCGTGATACTAGCGGGGGGGATTAATGAGCAGTTCTTC
v_gene: TRBV7-2; j_gene: TRBJ2-1; d_gene: NA; abundance: NA; CDR3aa: CASSSGLGLYNEQFF; CDR3nt: TGTGCCAGCAGCTCCGGTCTAGGACTTTACAATGAGCAGTTCTTC
v_gene: TRBV19; j_gene: TRBJ2-7; d_gene: TRBD1; abundance: NA; CDR3aa: CASSQGTGVYEQYF; CDR3nt: TGTGCCAGTAGTCAGGGGACAGGGGTCTACGAGCAGTACTTC
v_gene: TRBV19; j_gene: TRBJ1-1; d_gene: NA; abundance: few; CDR3aa: CASSIYGMNTEAFF; CDR3nt: TGTGCCAGTAGTATATACGGGATGAACACTGAAGCTTTCTTT
v_gene: TRBV15; j_gene: TRBJ2-3; d_gene: TRBD2; abundance: NA; CDR3aa: CATTFSGGLFGTDTQYF; CDR3nt: TGTGCCACCACCTTTAGCGGGGGCCTCTTTGGCACAGATACGCAGTATTTT
v_gene: TRBV5-1; j_gene: TRBJ2-6; d_gene: NA; abundance: NA; CDR3aa: CASSHYNDPSGANVLTF; CDR3nt: TGCGCCAGCAGCCACTATAACGACCCCTCTGGGGCCAACGTCCTGACTTTC
v_gene: TRBV5-5; j_gene: TRBJ2-3; d_gene: NA; abundance: NA; CDR3aa: CASSIITGRGTDTQYF; CDR3nt: TGTGCCAGCAGCATTATAACAGGGCGGGGCACAGATACGCAGTATTTT
v_gene: TRBV2; j_gene: TRBJ2-1; d_gene: TRBD1; abundance: NA; CDR3aa: CASSSGTGDEQFF; CDR3nt: TGTGCCAGCAGCTCCGGGACAGGGGATGAGCAGTTCTTC
v_gene: TRBV2; j_gene: TRBJ1-2; d_gene: NA; abundance: NA; CDR3aa: CASSEVIGEGYTF; CDR3nt: TGTGCCAGCAGTGAAGTAATTGGAGAGGGCTACACCTTC
v_gene: TRBV5-4; j_gene: TRBJ2-3; d_gene: TRBD2; abundance: NA; CDR3aa: CASSSRRGGWDTQYF; CDR3nt: TGTGCCAGCAGCTCCAGGCGGGGGGGCTGGGATACGCAGTATTTT
v_gene: TRBV2; j_gene: TRBJ2-7; d_gene: TRBD2; abundance: NA; CDR3aa: CASSSGLIPYEQYF; CDR3nt: TGTGCCAGCAGTTCGGGACTAATACCCTACGAGCAGTACTTC